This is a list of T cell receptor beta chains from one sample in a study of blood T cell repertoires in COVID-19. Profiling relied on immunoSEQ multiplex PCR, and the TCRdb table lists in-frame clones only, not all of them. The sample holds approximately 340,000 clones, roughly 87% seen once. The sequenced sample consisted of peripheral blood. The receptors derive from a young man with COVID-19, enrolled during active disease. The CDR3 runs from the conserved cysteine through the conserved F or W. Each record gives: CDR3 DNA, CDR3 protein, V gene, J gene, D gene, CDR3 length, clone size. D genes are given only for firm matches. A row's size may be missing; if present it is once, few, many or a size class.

CDR3 DNA: TGTGCCAGCAGCTTCCGGGTTTTCTCTGGAAACACCATATATTTT; CDR3 protein: CASSFRVFSGNTIYF; V gene: TRBV7-9; J gene: TRBJ1-3; D gene: -; CDR3 length: 15; clone size: -
CDR3 DNA: TGTGCCAGCAATAGGGTTGACAGGGAGGAGACCCAGTACTTC; CDR3 protein: CASNRVDREETQYF; V gene: TRBV28; J gene: TRBJ2-5; D gene: TRBD1; CDR3 length: 14; clone size: once
CDR3 DNA: TGTGCCAGCAGCTCCTACACAGCTTCTAATGAAAAACTGTTTTTT; CDR3 protein: CASSSYTASNEKLFF; V gene: TRBV5-6; J gene: TRBJ1-4; D gene: -; CDR3 length: 15; clone size: few
CDR3 DNA: TGTGCCAGCAGTATCGGGACATTCACTGAAGCTTTCTTT; CDR3 protein: CASSIGTFTEAFF; V gene: TRBV27; J gene: TRBJ1-1; D gene: -; CDR3 length: 13; clone size: many
CDR3 DNA: TGTGCCAGCTCTATAAAACAGCCCGGGGCTGGAAACACCATATATTTT; CDR3 protein: CASSIKQPGAGNTIYF; V gene: TRBV18; J gene: TRBJ1-3; D gene: -; CDR3 length: 16; clone size: -
CDR3 DNA: TGTGCCAGCGCGCTCTTACGACCGGGATCTCCTTACTTTAACTATGGCTACACCTTC; CDR3 protein: CASALLRPGSPYFNYGYTF; V gene: TRBV7-9; J gene: TRBJ1-2; D gene: -; CDR3 length: 19; clone size: -
CDR3 DNA: TGCAGTGCTAGTGGGCAGAACATGAACACTGAAGCTTTCTTT; CDR3 protein: CSASGQNMNTEAFF; V gene: TRBV20-1; J gene: TRBJ1-1; D gene: -; CDR3 length: 14; clone size: -
CDR3 DNA: TGTGCCAGCAAGGGTAGGGGCCACTCTGGGGCCAACGTCCTGACTTTC; CDR3 protein: CASKGRGHSGANVLTF; V gene: TRBV7-2; J gene: TRBJ2-6; D gene: -; CDR3 length: 16; clone size: -
CDR3 DNA: TGTGCCAGCAGCGAGACAGCAGGCGGCTACACCTTC; CDR3 protein: CASSETAGGYTF; V gene: TRBV9; J gene: TRBJ1-2; D gene: -; CDR3 length: 12; clone size: -
CDR3 DNA: TGCGCCAGCAGCTTGATGGAGCCCGGCTCTAGCACAGATACGCAGTATTTT; CDR3 protein: CASSLMEPGSSTDTQYF; V gene: TRBV5-1; J gene: TRBJ2-3; D gene: -; CDR3 length: 17; clone size: -
CDR3 DNA: TGTGCCAGCTCAGCCGGGACTAGTACCTACGGTGAGCAGTTCTTC; CDR3 protein: CASSAGTSTYGEQFF; V gene: TRBV18; J gene: TRBJ2-1; D gene: TRBD2; CDR3 length: 15; clone size: -
CDR3 DNA: TGCAGCGTTGAATACTTTACCGGGACACTGAAAAGCTACGAGCAGTACTTC; CDR3 protein: CSVEYFTGTLKSYEQYF; V gene: TRBV29-1; J gene: TRBJ2-7; D gene: -; CDR3 length: 17; clone size: -
CDR3 DNA: TGTGCCAGCAGCTTGGACAGTACCGGGGAGCTGTTTTTT; CDR3 protein: CASSLDSTGELFF; V gene: TRBV5-4; J gene: TRBJ2-2; D gene: -; CDR3 length: 13; clone size: -
CDR3 DNA: TGTGCCACCAGTCATGAGCAGTACTTC; CDR3 protein: CATSHEQYF; V gene: TRBV24-1; J gene: TRBJ2-7; D gene: -; CDR3 length: 9; clone size: -
CDR3 DNA: TGTGCCAGCAGCTACCAGGGTGACTATGGCTACACCTTC; CDR3 protein: CASSYQGDYGYTF; V gene: TRBV7-8; J gene: TRBJ1-2; D gene: -; CDR3 length: 13; clone size: few
CDR3 DNA: TGTGCCAGCAGCGTAGCCCCCCACGCCGGGACAGCTACAATTTACGAGCAGTACTTC; CDR3 protein: CASSVAPHAGTATIYEQYF; V gene: TRBV9; J gene: TRBJ2-7; D gene: TRBD1; CDR3 length: 19; clone size: -
CDR3 DNA: TGTGCCAGCAGCTTTTCCAGGAACACTGAAGCTTTCTTT; CDR3 protein: CASSFSRNTEAFF; V gene: TRBV11-3; J gene: TRBJ1-1; D gene: -; CDR3 length: 13; clone size: few
CDR3 DNA: TGCGCCAGCAGCTTGACCGGAGAGTACAATGAGCAGTTCTTC; CDR3 protein: CASSLTGEYNEQFF; V gene: TRBV5-1; J gene: TRBJ2-1; D gene: -; CDR3 length: 14; clone size: -
CDR3 DNA: TGTGCCAGCAGCTCATCCGGGACAGACTATGGCTACACCTTC; CDR3 protein: CASSSSGTDYGYTF; V gene: TRBV7-3; J gene: TRBJ1-2; D gene: TRBD1; CDR3 length: 14; clone size: -
CDR3 DNA: TGTGCCAGCAGCTTATCGGGAGGGGAGACCCAGTACTTC; CDR3 protein: CASSLSGGETQYF; V gene: TRBV7-3; J gene: TRBJ2-5; D gene: TRBD2; CDR3 length: 13; clone size: -
CDR3 DNA: TGTGCCAGCAGCTTGTCGGGGGGTGAGCAGTTCTTC; CDR3 protein: CASSLSGGEQFF; V gene: TRBV5-4; J gene: TRBJ2-1; D gene: TRBD2; CDR3 length: 12; clone size: -
CDR3 DNA: TGTGCCAGTGGACAGTTTAGCAATCAGCCCCAGCATTTT; CDR3 protein: CASGQFSNQPQHF; V gene: TRBV19; J gene: TRBJ1-5; D gene: -; CDR3 length: 13; clone size: -
CDR3 DNA: TGTGCCACCGGTACCCTTGAGGGGGGGACGACTGAAGCTTTCTTT; CDR3 protein: CATGTLEGGTTEAFF; V gene: TRBV15; J gene: TRBJ1-1; D gene: -; CDR3 length: 15; clone size: -
CDR3 DNA: TGTGCCAGCAGTTTATTACAGGGAGTGGGTATAAACATTCAGTACTTC; CDR3 protein: CASSLLQGVGINIQYF; V gene: TRBV28; J gene: TRBJ2-4; D gene: -; CDR3 length: 16; clone size: few
CDR3 DNA: TGTGCCAGCAGTTTACCATCCGGGACAGGGTCGTACGAGCAGTACTTC; CDR3 protein: CASSLPSGTGSYEQYF; V gene: TRBV28; J gene: TRBJ2-7; D gene: TRBD1; CDR3 length: 16; clone size: -
CDR3 DNA: TGCGCCAGCAGTGCCCGGGGGGGCAGGTTCTCCTACGAGCAGTACTTC; CDR3 protein: CASSARGGRFSYEQYF; V gene: TRBV10-1; J gene: TRBJ2-7; D gene: TRBD2; CDR3 length: 16; clone size: -
CDR3 DNA: TGTGCCAGCAGTCACACAGGGGAAGAGACCCAGTACTTC; CDR3 protein: CASSHTGEETQYF; V gene: TRBV5-6; J gene: TRBJ2-5; D gene: TRBD1; CDR3 length: 13; clone size: -
CDR3 DNA: TGTGCCAGCAGCGTAGAGGGGAGGGCCACTAGGAATGAGCAGTTCTTC; CDR3 protein: CASSVEGRATRNEQFF; V gene: TRBV9; J gene: TRBJ2-1; D gene: TRBD2; CDR3 length: 16; clone size: -